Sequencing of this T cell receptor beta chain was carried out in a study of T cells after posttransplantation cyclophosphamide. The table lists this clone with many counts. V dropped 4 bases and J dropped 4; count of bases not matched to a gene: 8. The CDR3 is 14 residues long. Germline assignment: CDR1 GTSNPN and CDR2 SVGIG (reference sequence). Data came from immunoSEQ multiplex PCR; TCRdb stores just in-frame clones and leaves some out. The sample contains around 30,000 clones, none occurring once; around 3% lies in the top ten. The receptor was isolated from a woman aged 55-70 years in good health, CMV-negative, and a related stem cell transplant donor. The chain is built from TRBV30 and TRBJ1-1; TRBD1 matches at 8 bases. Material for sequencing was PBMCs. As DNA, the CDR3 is TGTGCCTGGACTTATCAGGGGGCGATCACTGAAGCTTTCTTT. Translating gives CAWTYQGAITEAFF.